The sequence of this T cell receptor (beta chain) was determined in a study of circulating CD8 cells and anti-PD-1 response in melanoma (TCRdb year 2020). About the investigation overall: Nivolumab was administered to patients intravenously at 3 mg/kg every 2 weeks. The melanoma cohort had about 13 patients, seven of whom got anti-PD-1 as first-line therapy, while the other six had previously had targeted therapy or immunotherapy. Patients with complete or partial responses were classified as responders, and patients with stable or progressive disease (RECIST v1.1) were classified as non-responders. The TCR repertoire analysis included around 11 melanoma patients, of whom 7 were non-responders and 4 were responders. PD-1 on on-treatment samples was detected using a biotinylated anti-human IgG4 antibody.

Study-level results and caveats: Because material was limited, most experiments were generally run without replicates. Repertoires were largely private between subsets, with under 8% of TRB clonotypes shared at M1; sharing was highest between DPOS and TIGIT. Since no tumor material could be accessed, the researchers instead assessed tumor reactivity using peptide assays on expanded sorted subsets. Only baseline and M1 samples from a small cohort with few responders were used in the published TCR repertoire comparisons. Diversity was greatest in the DNEG repertoire, PD-1 and DPOS had similar and higher clonality, and TIGIT repertoires had the lowest diversity. The authors pointed out that the cohort included both treatment-naive and previously treated patients, and that this mix could influence the results.

These reads were obtained on a NextSeq 500. The QIAseq Immune Repertoire RNA Library Kit, Human TCR Panel, was used to prepare TCR libraries from roughly 15 ng of total RNA. TCR libraries were sequenced on an Illumina NextSeq with a Mid Output V2 kit, and asymmetric 261x41 paired-end reads were used. Each TCR library was diluted to roughly 4 nM, pooled, denatured and loaded at roughly 0.99 pM. The authors processed their data as follows. The QIAGEN GeneGlobe Data Analysis Center was used to process TCR FASTQ files, and downstream analysis was done in R 3.5.2. Clonality was calculated as one minus the Shannon entropy normalized by the log of the number of unique productive sequences. Fisher exact tests at 5% FDR, run separately within each subset, picked out TRA or TRB clonotypes whose abundance differed between baseline and M1. Clonotypes with differential abundance were put into four groups: emerging, expanding, contracting or non-expanding/contracting. Repertoire overlap between patients was measured with Morisita's overlap index. TCRdb reworked the public reads: Q25 trimming with fastp, MiXCR clone assembly, productive beta chains retained. Each CDR3 protein appears once, grouped with its most common genes and DNA. The authors' filters were not applied to this entry. The sample has 350 to 500 distinct CDR3 sequences on record, around 8% of them singletons. The biggest ten clones account for about 30% of the sample.

Taking its sample share into account, this clonotype is large (0.1 to 1%). Its specific antigen is unknown. Per-nucleotide qualities are absent, and no much larger clonotype sits a single base away. V and J are truncated by 3 bases and 4 bases respectively, leaving an intervening sequence of 16 bases. Reading the germline V gene gives CDR1 KGHSH and CDR2 LQKENI. Spanning cysteine to phenylalanine, the CDR3 consists of 15 amino acids. The sequence is cut down to CDR3 DNA, 45 bases in frame from base 1. Four subsets defined by PD-1 and/or TIGIT were sorted from live CD3+CD8+TCRalphabeta+ cells on a BD FACSAria II cell sorter. To characterize how relevant each subset is to anti-PD-1 therapy response, circulating CD8 T cells were sorted into four subsets based on PD-1 and TIGIT expression. For every sorted CD8 T-cell subset, sequencing covered both the TCR alpha and the TCR beta chains. Peripheral blood was collected at three points: before the first anti-PD-1 injection, after two injections and after four injections. Ficoll gradient centrifugation was used to isolate PBMCs right away. Until use, PBMCs were kept cryopreserved in liquid nitrogen in RPMI containing roughly 20% FCS and around 9% DMSO. After thawing, PBMCs were stained with a viability dye plus antibodies against CD3, CD8alpha, TCRalphabeta, PD-1 and TIGIT. Total RNA was extracted with the RNeasy Kit, and every sample reached a RIN above 7.

The chain links TRBV18 with TRBJ2-7, with TRBD2 tentatively as D gene (6 bases match). This TCR was recovered from a human donor with melanoma. The sample here was CD8+ T cells from PBMCs, taken at baseline or after one month of anti-PD-1 therapy (not recorded which). The DNA sequence is as follows: TGTGCCAGCTCACCGTCGGGGGAGTTTCGGTACGAGCAGTACTTC. Its translation reads: CASSPSGEFRYEQYF.